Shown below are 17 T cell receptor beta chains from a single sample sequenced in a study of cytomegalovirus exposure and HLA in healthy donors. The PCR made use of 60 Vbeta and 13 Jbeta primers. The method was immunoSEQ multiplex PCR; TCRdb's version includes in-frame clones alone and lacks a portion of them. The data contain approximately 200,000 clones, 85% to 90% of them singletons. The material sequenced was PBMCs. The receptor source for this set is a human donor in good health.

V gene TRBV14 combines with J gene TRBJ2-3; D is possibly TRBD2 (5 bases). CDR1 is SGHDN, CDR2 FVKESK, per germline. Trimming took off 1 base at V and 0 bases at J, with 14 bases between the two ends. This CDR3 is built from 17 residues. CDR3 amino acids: CASSQVTASSSTDTQYF. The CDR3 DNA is TGTGCCAGCAGCCAAGTGACGGCTAGCAGCAGCACAGATACGCAGTATTTT.

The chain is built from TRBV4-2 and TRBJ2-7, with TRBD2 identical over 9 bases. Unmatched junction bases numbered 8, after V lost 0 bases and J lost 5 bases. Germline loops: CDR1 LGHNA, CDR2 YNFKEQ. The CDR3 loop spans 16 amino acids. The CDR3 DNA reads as TGTGCCAGCAGCCAAGAAAGGGGCGGGAGGGGAAACGAGCAGTACTTC. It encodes CASSQERGGRGNEQYF.

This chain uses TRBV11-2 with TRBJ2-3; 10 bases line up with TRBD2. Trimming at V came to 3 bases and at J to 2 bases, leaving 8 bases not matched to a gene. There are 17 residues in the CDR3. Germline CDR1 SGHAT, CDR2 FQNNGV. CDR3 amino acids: CASSLSVAGGPTDTQYF. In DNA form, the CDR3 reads TGTGCCAGCAGCTTGTCAGTAGCGGGAGGCCCCACAGATACGCAGTATTTT.

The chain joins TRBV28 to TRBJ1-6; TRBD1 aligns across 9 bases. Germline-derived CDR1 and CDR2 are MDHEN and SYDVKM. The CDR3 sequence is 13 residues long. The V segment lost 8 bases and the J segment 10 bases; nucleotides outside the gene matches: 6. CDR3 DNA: TGTGCCAGCCTGACAGGGGGAACCTCACCCCTCCACTTT. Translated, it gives CASLTGGTSPLHF.

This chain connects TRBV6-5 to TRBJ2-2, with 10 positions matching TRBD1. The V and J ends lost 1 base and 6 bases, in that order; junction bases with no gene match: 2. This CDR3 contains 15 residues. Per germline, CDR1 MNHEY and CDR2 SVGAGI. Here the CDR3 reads CASSYWTGGAGELFF. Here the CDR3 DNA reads TGTGCCAGCAGTTACTGGACAGGGGGGGCCGGGGAGCTGTTTTTT.

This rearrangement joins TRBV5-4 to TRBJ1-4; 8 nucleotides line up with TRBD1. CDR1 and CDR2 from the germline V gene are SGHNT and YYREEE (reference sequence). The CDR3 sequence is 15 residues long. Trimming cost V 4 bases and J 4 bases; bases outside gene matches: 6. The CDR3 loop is CASSGGQGINEKLFF. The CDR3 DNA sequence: TGTGCCAGCAGCGGCGGACAGGGAATTAATGAAAAACTGTTTTTT.

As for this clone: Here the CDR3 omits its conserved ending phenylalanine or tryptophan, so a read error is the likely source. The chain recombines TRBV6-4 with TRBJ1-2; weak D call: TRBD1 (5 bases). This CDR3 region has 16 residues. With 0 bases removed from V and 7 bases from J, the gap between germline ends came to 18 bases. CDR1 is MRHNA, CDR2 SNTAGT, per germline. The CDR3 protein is CASSDSSREGSSGYTL. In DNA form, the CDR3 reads TGTGCCAGCAGTGACTCGAGCAGGGAAGGAAGCTCTGGCTACACCCTC.

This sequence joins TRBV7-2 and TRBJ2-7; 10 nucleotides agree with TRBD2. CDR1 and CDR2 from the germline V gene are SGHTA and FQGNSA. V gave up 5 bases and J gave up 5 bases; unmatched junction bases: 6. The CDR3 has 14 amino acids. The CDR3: CASSVASGSNEQYF. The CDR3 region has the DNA TGTGCCAGCAGCGTGGCTAGCGGGAGCAACGAGCAGTACTTC.

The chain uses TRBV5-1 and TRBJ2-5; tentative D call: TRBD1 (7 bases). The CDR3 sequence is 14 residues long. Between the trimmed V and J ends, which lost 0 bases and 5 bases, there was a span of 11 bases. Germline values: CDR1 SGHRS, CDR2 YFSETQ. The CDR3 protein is CASSLEPGGETQYF. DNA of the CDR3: TGCGCCAGCAGCTTGGAACCAGGGGGGGAGACCCAGTACTTC. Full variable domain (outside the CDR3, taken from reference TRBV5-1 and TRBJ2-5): KAGVTQTPRYLIKTRGQQVTLSCSPISGHRSVSWYQQTPGQGLQFLFEYFSETQRNKGNFPGRFSGRQFSNSRSEMNVSTLELGDSALYLCASSLEPGGETQYFGPGTRLLVL.

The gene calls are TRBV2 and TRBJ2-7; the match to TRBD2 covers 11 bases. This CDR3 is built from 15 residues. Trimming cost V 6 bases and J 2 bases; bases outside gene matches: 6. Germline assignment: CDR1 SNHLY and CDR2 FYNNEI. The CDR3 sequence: CASRRLGLAAYEQYF. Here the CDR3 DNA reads TGTGCCAGCAGGAGACTGGGACTAGCGGCCTACGAGCAGTACTTC. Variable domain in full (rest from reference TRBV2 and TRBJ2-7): EPEVTQTPSHQVTQMGQEVILRCVPISNHLYFYWYRQILGQKVEFLVSFYNNEISEKSEIFDDQFSVERPDGSNFTLKIRSTKLEDSAMYFCASRRLGLAAYEQYFGPGTRLTVT.

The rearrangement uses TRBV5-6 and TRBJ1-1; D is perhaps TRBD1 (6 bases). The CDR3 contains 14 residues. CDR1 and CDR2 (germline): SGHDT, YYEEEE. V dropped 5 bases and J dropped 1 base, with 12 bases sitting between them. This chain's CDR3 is CASSYRAGNTEAFF. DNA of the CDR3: TGTGCCAGCAGTTACAGGGCCGGGAACACTGAAGCTTTCTTT.

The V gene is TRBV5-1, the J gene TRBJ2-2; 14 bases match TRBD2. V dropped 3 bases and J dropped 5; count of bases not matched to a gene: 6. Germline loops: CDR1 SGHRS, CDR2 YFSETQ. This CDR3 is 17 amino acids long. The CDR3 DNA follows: TGCGCCAGCAGCTCGACTAGCGGGAGGGTCCAGACCGGGGAGCTGTTTTTT. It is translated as CASSSTSGRVQTGELFF.

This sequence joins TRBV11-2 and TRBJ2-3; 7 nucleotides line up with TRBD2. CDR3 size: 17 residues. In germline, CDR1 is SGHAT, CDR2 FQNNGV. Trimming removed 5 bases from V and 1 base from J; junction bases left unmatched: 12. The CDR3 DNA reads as TGTGCCAGCAGCCAATTCCCTAGCGGTCGCCGCACAGATACGCAGTATTTT. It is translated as CASSQFPSGRRTDTQYF.

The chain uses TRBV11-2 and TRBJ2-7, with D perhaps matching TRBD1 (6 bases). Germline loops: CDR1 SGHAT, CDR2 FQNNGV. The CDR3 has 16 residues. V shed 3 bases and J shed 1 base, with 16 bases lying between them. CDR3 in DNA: TGTGCCAGCAGCTTCACTGGACAGAGTTTTTCCTACGAGCAGTACTTC. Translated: CASSFTGQSFSYEQYF.

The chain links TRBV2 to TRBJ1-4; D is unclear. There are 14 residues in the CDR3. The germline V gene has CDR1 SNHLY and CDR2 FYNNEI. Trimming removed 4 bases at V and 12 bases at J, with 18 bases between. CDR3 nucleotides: TGTGCCAGCAGTGTGTTATACAGTGGAGGGCAACTGTTTTTT. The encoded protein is CASSVLYSGGQLFF.

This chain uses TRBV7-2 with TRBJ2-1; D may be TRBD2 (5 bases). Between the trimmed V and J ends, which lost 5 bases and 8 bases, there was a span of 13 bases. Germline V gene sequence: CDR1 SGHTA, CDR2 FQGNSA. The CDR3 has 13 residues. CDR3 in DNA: TGTGCCAGCAGCCCCGGGGTCGGGGATGAGCAGTTCTTC. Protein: CASSPGVGDEQFF.

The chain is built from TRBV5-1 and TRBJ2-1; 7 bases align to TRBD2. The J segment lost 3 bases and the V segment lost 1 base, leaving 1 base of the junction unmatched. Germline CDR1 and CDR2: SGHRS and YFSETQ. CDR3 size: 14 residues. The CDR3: CASSLRGDYNEQFF. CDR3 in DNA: TGCGCCAGCAGCTTGCGGGGGGACTACAATGAGCAGTTCTTC.